This TCR beta chain derives from a study of T cell repertoires in aging, cancer and after chemotherapy. General study findings and limits: Across the chemotherapy interval, each cancer cohort showed higher median generation probability, suggesting thymic rebound.

Per the germline V gene, CDR1 is DFQATT and CDR2 is SNEGSKA (reference sequence). CDR3 size: 15 residues. V shed 1 base and J shed 0 bases, with 12 bases lying between them. TCR beta rearrangements were amplified from peripheral blood genomic DNA. The table lists this clonotype with a few counts. Its antigen is currently unknown. Multiplex touch-down PCR with TRB-A/B primers amplified rearranged V-D-J TRB sequences. From the multiplex PCR reads, TCRdb called clonotypes with MiXCR, one entry per CDR3 protein. The table includes 1,500 to 2,000 distinct CDR3 sequences, 24% detected once. The chain links TRBV20-1 to TRBJ1-2, with D perhaps TRBD1 (5 bases). Sequencing was done on a sample of blood. The clonotype was recovered from a human donor with a solid tumor. In DNA, the CDR3 is TGCAGTGCTAGAGGTGGGGGGGACTCTAACTATGGCTACACCTTC. Its translation is CSARGGGDSNYGYTF.